The source of this T cell receptor (beta chain) is a study of blood T cell repertoires in COVID-19. Study overall: The study drew acute and convalescent COVID-19 samples from the United States, Italy and Spain. In each case, the material was cDNA or gDNA derived from T cells, B-cell-depleted T cells, or PBMCs.

Per the germline V gene, CDR1 is LGHDT and CDR2 is YNNKEL (reference sequence). The CDR3 spans 17 residues. The V and J ends lost 1 base and 2 bases respectively, with 17 bases between them. This clone has a handful of counts. In the study's own analysis: Estimates of nucleated cell counts were drawn from the amplification of reference gene primers. Generated by immunoSEQ multiplex PCR, the TCRdb table keeps only in-frame clones and is missing some. That table furnishes V, J and clone size, whereas the DNA furnished D and trimming. The sample shows about 180,000 clones, approximately 86% of them seen only once.

The V and J genes are TRBV3-1 (or the pseudogene TRBV3-2) and TRBJ1-2; perhaps TRBD1 as D (6 bases). This sequence was found in a woman aged 50 to 65 with acute or convalescent COVID-19. The sample consisted of peripheral blood. CDR3 coding DNA: TGTGCCAGCAGCCAAGCGGGGCCTGACAGGCGAAACTATGGCTACACCTTC. Protein sequence: CASSQAGPDRRNYGYTF.